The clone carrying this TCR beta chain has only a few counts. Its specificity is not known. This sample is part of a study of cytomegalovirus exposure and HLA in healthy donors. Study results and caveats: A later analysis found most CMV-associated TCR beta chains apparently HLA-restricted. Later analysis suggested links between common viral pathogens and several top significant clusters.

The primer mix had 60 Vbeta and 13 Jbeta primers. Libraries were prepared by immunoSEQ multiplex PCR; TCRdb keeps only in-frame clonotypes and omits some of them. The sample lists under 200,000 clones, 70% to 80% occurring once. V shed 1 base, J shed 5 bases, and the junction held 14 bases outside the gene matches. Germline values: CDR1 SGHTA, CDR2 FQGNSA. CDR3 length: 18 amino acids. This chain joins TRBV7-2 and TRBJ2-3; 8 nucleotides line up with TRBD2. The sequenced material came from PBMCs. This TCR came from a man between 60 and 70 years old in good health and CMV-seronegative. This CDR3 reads CASSLVRSGGPGEDTQYF. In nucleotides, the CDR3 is TGTGCCAGCAGCTTAGTTCGGTCGGGAGGGCCGGGAGAAGATACGCAGTATTTT.